These 9 T cell receptor beta chains were all obtained from the same sample, sequenced in a study of T cell repertoires in cytomegalovirus infection (dated by TCRdb to the late 2010s). Sequencing relied on an Illumina HiSeq 1500. In TCRdb, the public reads were trimmed at Q25 with fastp and aligned with MiXCR, with productive beta chains retained. Rows merge per CDR3 protein into single entries with the most common DNA and genes. This sample comprises just over 300,000 distinct CDR3 sequences, 17% of them detected only once. The ten largest clones capture more than 10% of the sample. Sequences were obtained from PBMCs. Receptors originate from a human donor in good health (CMV status not recorded). Some clones in this sample may be carry-over from other donors' samples.

This clonotype was found a few times. The rearrangement links TRBV6-1 to TRBJ1-6, with D perhaps matching TRBD1 (6 bases). CDR1 and CDR2 (germline): MNHNS, SASEGT. V was cut by 6 bases and J by 11 bases, with 20 bases left in between. CDR3 length: 15 amino acids. Written as DNA, the CDR3 is TGTGCCAGCAGAGCAGGGAGGACAGAAGGGACACCCCTCCACTTT. It encodes CASRAGRTEGTPLHF.

The sample holds many counts of this clonotype. The CDR3 DNA is TGCGCCAGCAGCCACCCCCGCCGGGACCCTGATGAAAAACTGTTTTTT. It translates to CASSHPRRDPDEKLFF. V and J are TRBV4-1 and TRBJ1-4, with D possibly matching TRBD1 (5 bases). Germline CDR1 reads MGHRA; CDR2 reads YSYEKL. This CDR3 contains 16 residues. V gave up 3 bases and J gave up 6 bases, with 17 bases separating them.

This clonotype has only a few counts. The chain employs TRBV2 and TRBJ2-3; 9 bases are shared with TRBD2. Germline assignment: CDR1 SNHLY and CDR2 FYNNEI. Trimming removed 0 bases from V and 3 bases from J; junction bases left unmatched: 7. The CDR3 is 17 amino acids. CDR3: CASSEAGGGARTDTQYF. Written as DNA, the CDR3 is TGTGCCAGCAGTGAAGCGGGCGGGGGGGCCAGGACAGATACGCAGTATTTT.

Concerning this clonotype itself: Its ends do not fully match the called genes, so a read error is possible. The chain uses TRBV6-5 and TRBJ1-1; D is uncertain. The length of the CDR3 is 15 residues. In germline, CDR1 is MNHEY, CDR2 SVGAGI. Here the CDR3 DNA reads TGTGCCAGCAGTTATTCCGGACGTATGAACACTGTAGCTTTCTTT. As protein: CASSYSGRMNTVAFF.

This clonotype was seen ten or more times. The chain has TRBV7-2 and TRBJ1-5; D is undetermined. The CDR3 is 14 amino acids. Germline V gives CDR1 SGHTA, CDR2 FQGNSA. V shed 1 base and J shed 13 bases, with 17 bases lying between them. In DNA form, the CDR3 reads TGTGCCAGCAGCTTAGATGTCGGGATGAGCTATCAGCATTTT. It codes for CASSLDVGMSYQHF.

This rearrangement joins TRBV4-2 to TRBJ1-2, with D possibly being TRBD1 (5 bases). The V and J ends lost 0 bases and 7 bases respectively, with 6 bases between them. This CDR3 has 12 amino acids. Per germline, CDR1 LGHNA and CDR2 YNFKEQ. In nucleotides, the CDR3 is TGTGCCAGCAGCCAAGAGCAGGGTGGCTACACCTTC. This translates into CASSQEQGGYTF.

The sample holds a few counts of this clonotype. The rearrangement links TRBV20-1 to TRBJ2-5; D is unclear. The germline V gene encodes CDR1 DFQATT and CDR2 SNEGSKA (reference sequence). The CDR3 contains 12 residues. V was trimmed by 7 bases and J by 2 bases, leaving 11 bases between them. The chain's CDR3 is CSGYKLQETQYF. For the CDR3, the DNA is TGCAGTGGTTACAAGCTACAAGAGACCCAGTACTTC.

This clonotype was recorded many times. The chain carries TRBV7-2 and TRBJ2-3; TRBD2 agrees at 9 bases. With 5 bases clipped from V and 3 bases from J, the junction kept 18 bases outside the gene matches. There are 19 residues in the CDR3. Germline V CDR1 and CDR2: SGHTA, FQGNSA. The CDR3 coding sequence is TGTGCCAGCAGCCAAATGGGACGCGGGGGGGTGCCCCTTACAGATACGCAGTATTTT. It specifies CASSQMGRGGVPLTDTQYF.

This clonotype was found a few times. The chain uses TRBV9 and TRBJ1-2; 9 bases line up with TRBD1. V was pared by 3 bases and J by 4 bases, with 10 bases of the junction left unmatched. CDR1 is SGDLS, CDR2 YYNGEE, per germline. The CDR3 covers 16 residues. The CDR3 nucleotides are TGTGCCAGCAGCGAAAATACCGGGACAGGGTCCTATGGCTACACCTTC. This translates into CASSENTGTGSYGYTF.